A single sample is the source of the 29 T cell receptor beta chains below, sequenced in a study of T cell changes during pregnancy in multiple sclerosis. The method was immunoSEQ multiplex PCR; TCRdb's version includes in-frame clones alone and lacks a portion of them. Of around 75,000 clones listed, roughly 90% are singletons. The sequencing here drew on CD4+ T cells from peripheral blood mononuclear cells, taken in the third trimester of pregnancy. These receptors all come from a female donor in good health, enrolled as a control in a pregnancy study.

The chain recombines TRBV6-5 with TRBJ1-1, with TRBD1 matching over 11 bases. J lost 4 bases, V lost 6 bases, and 4 bases had no gene match. This CDR3 has 14 residues. CDR1 is MNHEY and CDR2 is SVGAGI in the germline V gene. The CDR3, as DNA: TGTGCCAGCAGATCGGGGACAGGGGGCACTGAAGCTTTCTTT. This sequence encodes CASRSGTGGTEAFF.

V gene TRBV7-9 combines with J gene TRBJ2-1; 11 positions agree with TRBD1. V dropped 4 bases and J dropped 9; count of bases not matched to a gene: 14. This CDR3 is built from 17 residues. Germline V lookup: CDR1 SEHNR, CDR2 FQNEAQ (reference sequence). CDR3 protein: CASSSVPGQGENSEQFF. The CDR3 DNA sequence: TGTGCCAGCAGCTCGGTTCCGGGACAGGGGGAGAACAGTGAGCAGTTCTTC.

J is TRBJ2-1 and V is TRBV5-1; D possibly corresponds to TRBD2 (5 bases). The CDR3 is 13 amino acids. V was shortened by 1 base and J by 5 bases, with 7 bases between the two germline ends. Germline V gives CDR1 SGHRS, CDR2 YFSETQ. CDR3 residues: CASSLTSNNEQFF. CDR3 coding DNA: TGCGCCAGCAGCTTGACTAGTAACAATGAGCAGTTCTTC.

This chain links TRBV11-2 with TRBJ1-1; tentatively, D is TRBD1 (5 bases). CDR1 is SGHAT, CDR2 FQNNGV, per germline. V was trimmed by 5 bases and J by 3 bases, leaving 16 bases between them. The CDR3 runs to 15 residues. The CDR3 loop is CASSPRGGWDTEAFF. The CDR3 nucleotides are TGTGCCAGCAGCCCCCGGGGGGGTTGGGACACTGAAGCTTTCTTT.

CDR3 protein: CASRGTGVNSPLHF. The CDR3 nucleotides read TGTGCCAGTAGGGGGACAGGGGTCAATTCACCCCTCCACTTT. The chain combines TRBV19 with TRBJ1-6; 10 bases are shared with TRBD1. The junction had 3 bases not matched to a gene; V was cut back by 6 bases and J by 7 bases. Per germline, CDR1 LNHDA and CDR2 SQIVND (reference sequence). This CDR3 is built from 14 residues.

The chain carries TRBV7-9 and TRBJ1-2; TRBD1 agrees at 7 bases. This CDR3 comprises 15 residues. Per germline, CDR1 SEHNR and CDR2 FQNEAQ (reference sequence). V lost 7 bases, J lost 4 bases, and 12 bases stayed unmatched. The CDR3 region has the DNA TGTGCCAGCACCCGTCTAGGGCAGGGGGTCTATGGCTACACCTTC. It translates to CASTRLGQGVYGYTF.

The chain employs TRBV18 and TRBJ1-6; TRBD1 agrees at 7 bases. CDR1 is KGHSH and CDR2 is LQKENI in the germline V gene. V was pared by 0 bases and J by 4 bases, with 3 bases of the junction left unmatched. The CDR3 extends over 16 amino acids. CDR3 amino acids: CASSPPATGYNSPLHF. The DNA of the CDR3 is TGTGCCAGCTCACCACCGGCGACAGGGTATAATTCACCCCTCCACTTT.

This chain joins TRBV6-1 and TRBJ1-2; possible D gene TRBD1, 5 bases. CDR1 and CDR2 from the germline V gene are MNHNS and SASEGT. The V end lost 4 bases, the J end lost 4 bases, and 16 bases lay between the germline ends. The CDR3 has 15 amino acids. DNA for the CDR3: TGTGCCAGCAGTGCGGGATGGGGGGAGAGCTATGGCTACACCTTC. Amino acid sequence: CASSAGWGESYGYTF.

This CDR3 is CASSQEVGGAGEQFF. CDR3 nucleotides: TGTGCCAGCAGCCAAGAAGTGGGGGGGGCGGGTGAGCAGTTCTTC. The rearrangement links TRBV4-2 to TRBJ2-1; possibly TRBD2 for D (7 bases). The germline gives CDR1 LGHNA, CDR2 YNFKEQ. V was pared by 0 bases and J by 9 bases, with 15 bases between. This CDR3 spans 15 amino acids.

This clone was seen only a few times. The chain recombines TRBV4-2 with TRBJ2-1; D ambiguous. CDR1 LGHNA and CDR2 YNFKEQ come from the germline V gene. Trimming cost V 3 bases and J 0 bases, with 12 bases left between them. The CDR3 is made up of 16 amino acids. The CDR3 reads CASSQATSGSYNEQFF. The CDR3 region has the DNA TGTGCCAGCAGCCAGGCGACCTCGGGCTCCTACAATGAGCAGTTCTTC.

This chain joins TRBV11-1 and TRBJ2-1, with TRBD2 identical over 8 bases. The CDR3 is made up of 16 amino acids. Looked up from germline, CDR1 is SGHAT and CDR2 is FQDESV (reference sequence). V lost 5 bases to trimming and J lost 4 bases; unmatched junction nucleotides: 10. CDR3 sequence (DNA): TGTGCCAGCAGCCCGAAACCGGGCGGGGGGTACAATGAGCAGTTCTTC. This codes for CASSPKPGGGYNEQFF. Supplemented by reference TRBV11-1 and TRBJ2-1, the full variable domain reads EAEVAQSPRYKITEKSQAVAFWCDPISGHATLYWYRQILGQGPELLVQFQDESVVDDSQLPKDRFSAERLKGVDSTLKIQPAELGDSAMYLCASSPKPGGGYNEQFFGPGTRLTVL.

The chain couples TRBV5-6 to TRBJ2-3, with 8 bases that match TRBD2. CDR1 is SGHDT, CDR2 YYEEEE, per germline. After removal of 3 bases from V and 5 bases from J, the junction contained 8 bases not matched to a gene. The CDR3 length is 15 residues. CDR3 loop: CASSSPGGVVDTQYF. DNA of the CDR3: TGTGCCAGCAGCTCCCCGGGGGGGGTCGTAGATACGCAGTATTTT.

This clone was detected once. J is TRBJ1-5 and V is TRBV19; D remains unclear. Germline V CDR1 and CDR2: LNHDA, SQIVND (reference sequence). V was cut by 5 bases and J by 5 bases, with 10 bases left in between. The CDR3 has 13 residues. The CDR3 loop is CASSRVDYQPQHF. The CDR3 DNA sequence: TGTGCCAGTAGTCGAGTAGACTATCAGCCCCAGCATTTT.

The V call is TRBV2, the J call TRBJ1-1, with D perhaps matching TRBD1 (5 bases). The V gene's germline CDR1 is SNHLY and CDR2 FYNNEI. The V end was cut by 2 bases, the J end by 0 bases, with 7 bases between. CDR3 length: 14 residues. CDR3 protein: CASSEQGMNTEAFF. Here the CDR3 DNA reads TGTGCCAGCAGTGAACAGGGAATGAACACTGAAGCTTTCTTT.

This clone was found a few times. The gene calls are TRBV2 and TRBJ1-1, with TRBD1 matching 7 bases. CDR1 and CDR2 (germline): SNHLY, FYNNEI. The CDR3 extends over 15 amino acids. V shed 5 bases and J 2 bases; nucleotides not matched to a gene: 8. CDR3 sequence: CASSLRQGVNTEAFF. The CDR3 bases are TGTGCCAGCAGTTTAAGACAGGGAGTCAACACTGAAGCTTTCTTT.

The gene calls are TRBV7-8 and TRBJ1-5, with a tentative D call TRBD1 (5 bases). This CDR3 is built from 16 residues. Trimming removed 5 bases at V and 4 bases at J, with 18 bases between. Germline-derived CDR1 and CDR2 are SGHVS and FQNEAQ. This CDR3 is CASSPEQVTLNQPQHF. As DNA, the CDR3 is TGTGCCAGCAGCCCAGAACAGGTTACCCTAAATCAGCCCCAGCATTTT.

The V call is TRBV7-9, the J call TRBJ2-3; the match to TRBD2 covers 7 bases. V was clipped by 5 bases and J by 4 bases; unmatched bases: 6. CDR3 length equals 14 residues. Per germline, CDR1 SEHNR and CDR2 FQNEAQ (reference sequence). The CDR3 protein is CASSKLASPDTQYF. The CDR3 DNA is TGTGCCAGCAGCAAACTAGCGTCCCCAGATACGCAGTATTTT.

The chain is built from TRBV6-5 and TRBJ2-5; possible D gene TRBD2, 5 bases. Deletions cut 6 bases from V and 5 bases from J, with 16 bases between. The V gene's germline CDR1 is MNHEY and CDR2 SVGAGI. This CDR3 has 14 residues. CDR3 loop: CASSSVGVRETQYF. The CDR3 DNA sequence: TGTGCCAGCAGCTCCGTCGGGGTTAGGGAGACCCAGTACTTC.

The chain uses TRBV15 and TRBJ1-2, with TRBD1 matching over 9 bases. Germline V gene sequence: CDR1 LNHNV, CDR2 YYDKDF (reference sequence). The CDR3 sequence is 15 residues long. Trimming cost V 0 bases and J 8 bases; bases outside gene matches: 7. This CDR3 reads CATSRDRRQGVGYTF. The DNA of the CDR3 is TGTGCCACCAGCAGAGATAGAAGACAGGGGGTGGGCTACACCTTC.

Written as DNA, the CDR3 is TGTGCCAGCAGCCCCTTTAGCTCCTATAATTCACCCCTCCACTTT. This translates into CASSPFSSYNSPLHF. This chain connects TRBV13 to TRBJ1-6; D uncertain. This CDR3 contains 15 residues. V was pared by 5 bases and J by 0 bases, with 8 bases between. Per the germline V gene, CDR1 is PRHDT and CDR2 is FYEKMQ (reference sequence).

The V and J genes are TRBV5-6 and TRBJ2-5, with TRBD2 identical over 10 bases. Germline values: CDR1 SGHDT, CDR2 YYEEEE. V shed 4 bases, J shed 5 bases, and the junction held 8 bases outside the gene matches. CDR3 length: 15 residues. The CDR3 here is CASSASGGAGETQYF. The CDR3 region has the DNA TGTGCCAGCAGCGCCAGCGGGGGGGCCGGGGAGACCCAGTACTTC.

V is TRBV30 and J is TRBJ1-5, with 9 positions matching TRBD1. The CDR3 has 12 residues. CDR1 is GTSNPN, CDR2 SVGIG, per germline (reference sequence). The CDR3 bases are TGTGCTTGGGACAGGGAGAATCAGCCCCAGCATTTT. Protein sequence: CAWDRENQPQHF.

The CDR3 bases are TGTGCCAGCAATTACGGGGGGGCCACCGGGGAGCTGTTTTTT. Translation gives CASNYGGATGELFF. The chain recombines TRBV2 with TRBJ2-2, with 8 nucleotides matching TRBD2. J was trimmed by 4 bases and V by 7 bases; bases with no gene match: 5. Germline CDR1 reads SNHLY; CDR2 reads FYNNEI. The CDR3 is made up of 14 amino acids.

This chain links TRBV7-2 with TRBJ1-4; TRBD1 agrees at 8 bases. The CDR3 consists of 17 residues. Trimming cost V 1 base and J 2 bases; bases outside gene matches: 6. From germline, CDR1 is SGHTA and CDR2 FQGNSA. In DNA, the CDR3 is TGTGCCAGCAGCTTAGGGTCTACAGGGGGGACTAATGAAAAACTGTTTTTT. Translating gives CASSLGSTGGTNEKLFF.

This chain uses TRBV5-1 with TRBJ2-3, with 7 bases fitting TRBD1. V shed 7 bases and J 4 bases; nucleotides not matched to a gene: 9. The CDR3 loop spans 14 amino acids. Per the germline V gene, CDR1 is SGHRS and CDR2 is YFSETQ. This CDR3 reads CASFRDSRADTQYF. In DNA form, the CDR3 reads TGCGCCAGCTTCCGGGACAGTCGGGCAGATACGCAGTATTTT.

J is TRBJ2-1 and V is TRBV6-4; 11 nucleotides align to TRBD2. This CDR3 is 16 amino acids long. Germline V gene lookup returns CDR1 MRHNA and CDR2 SNTAGT. V lost 5 bases to trimming and J lost 3 bases; unmatched junction nucleotides: 6. The CDR3 DNA sequence: TGTGCCAGCAGTAGAACTAGCGGGAGCTTCTACAATGAGCAGTTCTTC. Amino acid sequence: CASSRTSGSFYNEQFF.

The V gene is TRBV10-3, the J gene TRBJ1-5; unclear D gene. This CDR3 has 12 amino acids. Deletions cut 3 bases from V and 4 bases from J, with 4 bases between. Germline-derived CDR1 and CDR2 are ENHRY and SYGVKD. The CDR3 region has the DNA TGTGCCATCAGTGACATTAATCAGCCCCAGCATTTT. Translating it yields CAISDINQPQHF.

In the case of this clone: At one end, the junction sequence differs from germline, possibly due to a read error. This chain uses TRBV6-5 with TRBJ1-2, with TRBD1 matching over 9 bases. Germline loops: CDR1 MNHEY, CDR2 SVGAGI. CDR3 length: 12 amino acids. CDR3 bases: TGTGCCAGCAGGCCGGGACAGGGACCCTCTCGCTTC. It is translated as CASRPGQGPSRF.

The chain couples TRBV18 to TRBJ2-7, with 7 positions matching TRBD1. CDR3 length: 12 amino acids. The V and J ends lost 3 bases and 5 bases, in that order; junction bases with no gene match: 1. In germline, CDR1 is KGHSH, CDR2 LQKENI. CDR3 sequence: CASSPGTDEQYF. In DNA form, the CDR3 reads TGTGCCAGCTCACCTGGGACAGACGAGCAGTACTTC.